This T cell receptor (beta chain) was sequenced for a study of vaccination effects on CD4 cells after COVID-19. Study context: Each person got two doses of an mRNA SARS-CoV-2 vaccine, BNT162b2 or mRNA-1273. Whole-study results and caveats: Convalescent patients in the study were few, and early post-infection timepoints were absent.

ViraFEST assay sequencing came after antigen-specific CD4+ T cells were expanded with viral peptide pools. Upon completion of 10 to 11 days in culture, CD4+ T cells were isolated. Among the vaccine recipients, none had a prior SARS-CoV-2 infection, and nucleocapsid antibodies were negative. This CDR3 has 14 amino acids. V was trimmed by 0 bases and J by 9 bases, leaving 10 bases between them. Looked up from germline, CDR1 is SGHRS and CDR2 is YFSETQ. TCRdb's table, derived via immunoSEQ multiplex PCR, lists solely in-frame clones and lacks some. The sample lists about 54,000 clones, 75% to 90% seen once, with about 2.4% in the top ten. Note on this clone: The antigen remains unidentified.

The rearrangement links TRBV5-1 to TRBJ1-6; no clear D. The sequences come from CD4+ T cells from PBMCs cultured with HCoV-229E spike peptides, collected before COVID-19 vaccination. The clonotype comes from a human donor who received a COVID-19 vaccine. The CDR3, as DNA: TGCGCCAGCAGCTTGGACACCGCCGGTTCACCCCTCCACTTT. This gives the protein CASSLDTAGSPLHF. Together with reference TRBV5-1 and TRBJ1-6, the CDR3 gives the full variable domain: KAGVTQTPRYLIKTRGQQVTLSCSPISGHRSVSWYQQTPGQGLQFLFEYFSETQRNKGNFPGRFSGRQFSNSRSEMNVSTLELGDSALYLCASSLDTAGSPLHFGNGTRLTVT.